Below, 17 T cell receptor beta chains from the same sample are listed, as sequenced in a study of T cells in Graves' hyperthyroidism and ophthalmopathy (dated by TCRdb to about 2019). The method was multiplex PCR. These reads were obtained on an Illumina HiSeq 2000. The TCR beta CDR3 regions were amplified from the RNA transcripts. The TCR CDR3 was subjected to a first round of RT-PCR using the HTBI primer set and the Qiagen OneStep RT-PCR kit. The public reads were reanalyzed by TCRdb: fastp trimming at Q25, MiXCR alignment, in-frame beta chains only. Rows merge per CDR3 protein into single entries with the most common DNA and genes. In all, the sample holds around 300,000 distinct CDR3 sequences, and approximately 12% of those were seen once. The ten largest make up 7.8% of the sample. The source material was blood. Every receptor here comes from a woman between 25 and 40 years old with Graves' hyperthyroidism that later progressed to Graves' ophthalmopathy.

This clonotype was found many times. The chain couples TRBV24-1 to TRBJ2-7; no clear D gene. Per the germline V gene, CDR1 is KGHDR and CDR2 is SFDVKD. The CDR3 contains 16 residues. The V end was cut by 1 base, the J end by 4 bases, with 16 bases between. The CDR3 spells CATSDLQAISRYEQYF. The CDR3 DNA follows: TGTGCCACCAGTGATTTACAAGCGATTAGCCGGTACGAGCAGTACTTC.

This clonotype has at least ten counts. The chain recombines TRBV4-1 with TRBJ1-4, with 7 positions matching TRBD1. The junction had 5 bases not matched to a gene; V was cut back by 4 bases and J by 12 bases. The germline V gene has CDR1 MGHRA and CDR2 YSYEKL. The CDR3 sequence is 12 residues long. This CDR3 is CASSLDRAQLFF. The CDR3 DNA reads as TGCGCCAGCAGCCTCGACAGGGCGCAACTGTTTTTT.

The sample holds many counts of this clonotype. The V call is TRBV6-6, the J call TRBJ1-2; D gene ambiguous. Trimming stripped 0 bases from V and 6 bases from J, with 5 bases between. This CDR3 contains 12 residues. Looked up from germline, CDR1 is MNHNY and CDR2 is SVGAGI (reference sequence). The CDR3 loop reads CASSYSGDGYTF. The CDR3 coding sequence is TGTGCCAGCAGTTACTCTGGGGATGGCTACACCTTC.

This clonotype came up many times. The rearrangement uses TRBV18 and TRBJ2-5; D is uncertain. Germline assignment: CDR1 KGHSH and CDR2 LQKENI. CDR3 length: 14 amino acids. Trimming cost V 3 bases and J 1 base, with 9 bases left between them. The CDR3 spells CASSPPQAQETQYF. As DNA, the CDR3 is TGTGCCAGCTCACCTCCGCAGGCCCAAGAGACCCAGTACTTC.

This clonotype was observed at least ten times. The V and J genes are TRBV19 and TRBJ2-3; D remains ambiguous. CDR3 size: 13 residues. Germline V gene data show CDR1 as LNHDA and CDR2 as SQIVND (reference sequence). The germline V and J ends were trimmed by 6 bases and 0 bases, with 7 bases remaining between them. CDR3 sequence reads: CASRQTSTDTQYF. In DNA form, the CDR3 reads TGTGCCAGTAGGCAGACTAGCACAGATACGCAGTATTTT.

This clonotype was detected many times. The chain combines TRBV27 with TRBJ2-7; 10 bases fit TRBD2. Germline CDR1 MNHEY, CDR2 SMNVEV (reference sequence). This CDR3 contains 16 residues. The V segment lost 6 bases and the J segment 1 base; nucleotides outside the gene matches: 9. The CDR3 loop is CASSLRTSGVSYEQYF. DNA of the CDR3: TGTGCCAGCAGCTTGCGAACTAGCGGGGTTTCCTACGAGCAGTACTTC.

This clonotype has at least ten counts. V gene TRBV5-8 combines with J gene TRBJ1-5, with D possibly TRBD1 on 6 matching bases. The CDR3 loop spans 16 amino acids. V lost 1 base and J lost 0, with 11 bases in between. Germline V lookup: CDR1 SGHTS, CDR2 YDEGEE. CDR3 amino acids: CASSLRGGYSNQPQHF. The CDR3 DNA is TGTGCCAGCAGCTTGCGAGGGGGTTATAGCAATCAGCCCCAGCATTTT.

This clonotype was seen ten or more times. This may stem from a read error, because a much larger clone lies one nucleotide away. The chain has TRBV28 and TRBJ1-1, with TRBD1 matching 7 bases. The CDR3 covers 14 residues. J was trimmed by 4 bases and V by 6 bases; bases with no gene match: 8. CDR1 MDHEN and CDR2 SYDVKM come from the germline V gene. The CDR3 spells CASSPDREGTEAFF. The CDR3 DNA reads TGTGCCAGCAGCCCAGACAGGGAGGGCACTGAAGCTTTCTTT.

The rearrangement uses TRBV7-9 and TRBJ2-5; 9 bases fit TRBD1. This CDR3 has 12 residues. Germline values: CDR1 SEHNR, CDR2 FQNEAQ (reference sequence). Unmatched junction bases numbered 4, after V lost 11 bases and J lost 3 bases. CDR3 residues: CALWTGEETQYF. The CDR3 region has the DNA TGTGCCTTGTGGACAGGGGAAGAGACCCAGTACTTC.

This clonotype was recorded at least ten times. The rearrangement joins TRBV29-1 to TRBJ1-2; D is unclear. Germline CDR1 is SQVTM and CDR2 is ANQGSEA. V dropped 1 base and J dropped 4 bases, with 10 bases sitting between them. The CDR3 loop spans 13 amino acids. The CDR3 here is CSVEGGRFYGYTF. Here the CDR3 DNA reads TGCAGCGTTGAAGGCGGCCGGTTCTATGGCTACACCTTC.

The chain has TRBV9 and TRBJ2-4; 8 bases agree with TRBD1. V dropped 3 bases and J dropped 7; count of bases not matched to a gene: 3. In germline, CDR1 is SGDLS, CDR2 YYNGEE. The CDR3 contains 13 residues. The CDR3 here is CASSAQGANIQYF. The CDR3, as DNA: TGTGCCAGCAGCGCCCAGGGGGCCAACATTCAGTACTTC.

This clonotype was found a few times. DNA for the CDR3: TGCAGCGTGGTGACAGGAGGGGAAGCTTTCTTT. Translation gives CSVVTGGEAFF. The chain uses TRBV29-1 and TRBJ1-1; D is possibly TRBD1 (6 bases). The CDR3 extends over 11 amino acids. The ends were cut back, 6 bases at V and 8 bases at J, with 13 bases in the middle. Germline-derived CDR1 and CDR2 are SQVTM and ANQGSEA.

Many counts were recorded for this clonotype. The chain is built from TRBV11-2 and TRBJ1-2; 10 nucleotides line up with TRBD1. V dropped 5 bases and J dropped 6; count of bases not matched to a gene: 3. Per germline, CDR1 SGHAT and CDR2 FQNNGV. This CDR3 spans 13 amino acids. The chain's CDR3 is CASSVTGGDGYTF. The CDR3 DNA reads TGTGCCAGCAGCGTGACAGGGGGCGATGGCTACACCTTC.

A word on this clonotype: A junction boundary mismatches the germline segment, possibly from a read error. V usage is TRBV4-2 and J usage is TRBJ2-7, with 9 nucleotides matching TRBD2. This CDR3 is built from 17 residues. Germline loops: CDR1 LGHNA, CDR2 YNFKEQ. As DNA, the CDR3 is TGTACCAGCAGCCCTGAAGGGCTTGGCGGGAGGGAATACGAGCAGTACTTC. It encodes CTSSPEGLGGREYEQYF.

The chain links TRBV4-3 to TRBJ2-7; 9 nucleotides agree with TRBD2. With V trimmed by 0 bases and J by 1 base, 4 bases remained unmatched. Germline-derived CDR1 and CDR2 are LGHNA and YSLEER. The CDR3 contains 16 residues. The CDR3 loop is CASSQEGGRASYEQYF. The CDR3 region has the DNA TGCGCCAGCAGCCAAGAGGGCGGGAGGGCTTCCTACGAGCAGTACTTC.

Many counts were recorded for this clonotype. The chain combines TRBV6-5 with TRBJ2-7; D unclear. The V gene lost 0 bases and the J gene lost 1 base, with 7 bases spanning the gap. This CDR3 has 14 amino acids. Per the germline V gene, CDR1 is MNHEY and CDR2 is SVGAGI. The CDR3 DNA sequence: TGTGCCAGCAGTTACTCGAGAGTGTCCTACGAGCAGTACTTC. Translating gives CASSYSRVSYEQYF.

This clonotype came up many times. The chain carries TRBV11-2 and TRBJ2-7; D ambiguous. This CDR3 is 11 amino acids long. Between the trimmed V and J ends, which lost 2 bases and 5 bases, there was a span of 4 bases. The germline CDR1 and CDR2 sequences are SGHAT and FQNNGV. CDR3 nucleotide sequence: TGTGCCAGCAGCTTAACGCACGAGCAGTACTTC. This codes for CASSLTHEQYF.